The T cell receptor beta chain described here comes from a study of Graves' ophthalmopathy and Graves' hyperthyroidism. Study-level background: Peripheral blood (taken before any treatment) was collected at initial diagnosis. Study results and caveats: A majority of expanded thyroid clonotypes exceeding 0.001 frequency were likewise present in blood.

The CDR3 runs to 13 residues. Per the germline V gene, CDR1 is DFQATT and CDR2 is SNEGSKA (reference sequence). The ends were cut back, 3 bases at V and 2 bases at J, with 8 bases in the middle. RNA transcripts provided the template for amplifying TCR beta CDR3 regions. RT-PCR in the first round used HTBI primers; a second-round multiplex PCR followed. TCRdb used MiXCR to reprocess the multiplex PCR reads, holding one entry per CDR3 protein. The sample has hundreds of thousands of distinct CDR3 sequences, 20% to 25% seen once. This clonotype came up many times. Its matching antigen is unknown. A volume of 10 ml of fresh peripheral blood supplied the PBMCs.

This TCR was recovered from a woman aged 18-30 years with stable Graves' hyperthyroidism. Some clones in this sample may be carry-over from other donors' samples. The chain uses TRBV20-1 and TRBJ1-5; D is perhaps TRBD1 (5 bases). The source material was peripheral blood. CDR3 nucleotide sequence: TGCAGTGCTAGCTGGGGCGGCAATCAGCCCCAGCATTTT. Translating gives CSASWGGNQPQHF.